This T cell receptor beta chain was sequenced in a study of cytomegalovirus exposure and HLA in healthy donors. Study-level background: Membership in the Caucasian-associated ancestry cluster was found for around four fifths of a few hundred genotyped donors. The study's findings and limits: Some TCR beta chains (around 180 of them) were listed as cytomegalovirus-associated. Association of 15,000 to 20,000 TCR beta sequences with HLA alleles was found at 0.05 false discovery rate in a later analysis.

This CDR3 spans 14 amino acids. Germline loops: CDR1 MNHEY, CDR2 SVGAGI. Trimming removed 9 bases from V and 3 bases from J; junction bases left unmatched: 9. For this clone: The antigen is undetermined.

This PCR relied on a set of 60 Vbeta primers and 13 Jbeta primers. TCRdb's copy holds only in-frame clones and misses some; the assay was immunoSEQ multiplex PCR. The sample consists of about 170,000 clones, roughly 71% of them appearing once. The chain combines TRBV6-5 with TRBJ2-7; 9 nucleotides align to TRBD1. The sequence derives from a girl aged 5-17 years in good health and CMV-seronegative. The sequencing sample was made of PBMCs. This chain's CDR3 is CASYSRDRDYEQYF. DNA of the CDR3: TGTGCCAGTTACTCCCGGGACAGGGACTACGAGCAGTACTTC.